These 18 T cell receptor beta chains originate from one sample sequenced in a study of blood T cells in healthy people across ages. A second PCR of about 7 to 12 cycles used a sample-barcoded 5' primer and a J-beta primer mix. TCRdb redid the calling of the 5' RACE reads with MiXCR, one entry per CDR3 protein. The data hold 1.5 million to 2 million distinct CDR3 sequences, with roughly 27% observed a single time. Sequenced: blood. These receptors were obtained from a woman aged 25 to 39 in good health.

V and J are TRBV12-3 or TRBV12-4 and TRBJ1-5; D ambiguous. CDR3 length: 14 residues. Trimming stripped 1 base from V and 9 bases from J, with 13 bases between. As DNA, the CDR3 is TGTGCCAGCAGTTTAGGTCCACCTCCCAGGCCCCAGCATTTT. Translation gives CASSLGPPPRPQHF.

This clonotype was seen at least ten times. V and J are TRBV10-2 and TRBJ2-1; D remains unclear. The germline V gene encodes CDR1 WSHSY and CDR2 SAAADI. The CDR3 spans 18 residues. V lost 2 bases and J 3 bases, leaving 20 bases between the germline ends. This CDR3 is CASSETHFGAQLYNEQFF. The CDR3 DNA sequence: TGCGCCAGCAGTGAGACACACTTTGGAGCGCAGCTCTACAATGAGCAGTTCTTC.

V and J are TRBV11-2 and TRBJ2-1; 7 nucleotides match TRBD1. This CDR3 comprises 15 residues. CDR1 and CDR2 from the germline V gene are SGHAT and FQNNGV. Trimming took 6 bases from V and 6 from J; bases not matched to a gene: 11. CDR3 region: CASSRQGEPCNEQFF. CDR3 coding DNA: TGTGCCAGCAGTCGACAGGGCGAGCCTTGCAATGAGCAGTTCTTC.

Many counts were recorded for this clonotype. This chain connects TRBV20-1 to TRBJ2-7, with TRBD2 matching over 9 bases. The CDR3 extends over 15 amino acids. The V segment lost 6 bases and the J segment 6 bases; nucleotides outside the gene matches: 15. Per germline, CDR1 DFQATT and CDR2 SNEGSKA (reference sequence). The CDR3 spells CSAGVTSGRRGEQYF. In nucleotides, the CDR3 is TGCAGTGCCGGAGTGACTAGCGGCCGGAGGGGCGAGCAGTACTTC.

This clonotype was observed at least ten times. This chain uses TRBV25-1 with TRBJ2-7, with D hard to call. Germline V CDR1 and CDR2: MGHDK, SYGVNS. Trimming shortened V by 5 bases and J by 6 bases, and 14 bases separated the two germline ends. The length of the CDR3 is 13 residues. In DNA, the CDR3 is TGTGCCAGCAGTTCCCATATGGGAACCGAGCAGTACTTC. Protein: CASSSHMGTEQYF.

As for this clonotype: The junction departs from germline at one end; a sequencing error may be responsible. The chain carries TRBV18 and TRBJ2-7; TRBD1 agrees at 7 bases. CDR3 length: 14 amino acids. Per the germline V gene, CDR1 is KGHSH and CDR2 is LQKENI. The CDR3 nucleotides are TGTGCCAGCTCACCTCCGGGACAGAGGCACGAGAAGTACTTC. Amino acid sequence: CASSPPGQRHEKYF.

Comments on this clonotype: A junction end diverges from the germline sequence, so it may reflect a read error. The rearrangement uses TRBV7-6 and TRBJ2-5; 8 bases line up with TRBD1. The J call could be wrong; TRBJ2-7 is a better fit for the DNA end. The germline V gene encodes CDR1 SGHVS and CDR2 FNYEAQ. This CDR3 comprises 16 residues. The CDR3 DNA reads as TGTGCCTGCAGCTTATTAGGCAGGGGGCGAGGGTACGAGCAGTACTTC. Amino acid sequence: CACSLLGRGRGYEQYF.

This clonotype showed up many times. The rearrangement uses TRBV15 and TRBJ2-5, with TRBD2 identical over 8 bases. With 9 bases clipped from V and 5 bases from J, the junction kept 8 bases outside the gene matches. CDR1 and CDR2 (germline): LNHNV, YYDKDF (reference sequence). The CDR3 has 13 amino acids. CDR3 protein: CATHSGTGETQYF. The CDR3 bases are TGTGCCACTCATAGCGGGACCGGGGAGACCCAGTACTTC.

The chain is built from TRBV9 and TRBJ2-1, with 9 bases identical to TRBD2. Germline V gene lookup returns CDR1 SGDLS and CDR2 YYNGEE. The CDR3 is made up of 15 amino acids. Germline trimming cut 1 base from V and 9 bases from J; bases unmatched to any gene: 8. The CDR3 DNA sequence: TGTGCCAGCAGCGTAAGGGCGGGAGGGCCCAGTGAGCAGTTCTTC. Protein: CASSVRAGGPSEQFF. Together with reference TRBV9 and TRBJ2-1, the CDR3 gives the full variable domain: DSGVTQTPKHLITATGQRVTLRCSPRSGDLSVYWYQQSLDQGLQFLIQYYNGEERAKGNILERFSAQQFPDLHSELNLSSLELGDSALYFCASSVRAGGPSEQFFGPGTRLTVL.

This clonotype occurred a few times. This clone may be a read error of a much larger clone one base away. CDR3 DNA: TGCGCCAGCAGCTGGGCCGCGGGAGGGACTGAAGCTTTCTTT. It codes for CASSWAAGGTEAFF. This chain links TRBV5-1 with TRBJ1-1; no definite D call. Germline V gene data show CDR1 as SGHRS and CDR2 as YFSETQ. The CDR3 loop spans 14 amino acids. The V and J ends lost 3 bases and 5 bases respectively, with 14 bases between them.

This clonotype has at least ten counts. This chain connects TRBV7-8 to TRBJ1-4, with no clear D. CDR1 is SGHVS, CDR2 FQNEAQ, per germline. V lost 4 bases, J lost 0 bases, and 9 bases lay in between. CDR3 size: 15 residues. The CDR3 coding sequence is TGTGCCAGCAGCTCAGCACTTGCAACTAATGAAAAACTGTTTTTT. Protein sequence: CASSSALATNEKLFF.

The V gene is TRBV5-1, the J gene TRBJ2-1, with 10 bases matching TRBD2. V lost 4 bases to trimming and J lost 7 bases; unmatched junction nucleotides: 8. This CDR3 is 15 amino acids long. Germline values: CDR1 SGHRS, CDR2 YFSETQ. The CDR3 region is CASSELSSGGNEQFF. CDR3 nucleotide sequence: TGCGCCAGCAGCGAGTTGAGTAGCGGGGGGAATGAGCAGTTCTTC.

This clonotype was seen repeatedly, ten times or more. The chain uses TRBV7-2 and TRBJ2-7, with D perhaps being TRBD1 or TRBD2 (5 bases each). V lost 6 bases to trimming and J lost 0 bases, with 15 bases between them. The length of the CDR3 is 15 residues. The germline V gene has CDR1 SGHTA and CDR2 FQGNSA. CDR3 amino acids: CASREDRLSSYEQYF. CDR3 bases: TGTGCCAGCAGGGAAGACAGACTAAGCTCCTACGAGCAGTACTTC. Full variable domain (remainder filled in from reference TRBV7-2 and TRBJ2-7): GAGVSQSPSNKVTEKGKDVELRCDPISGHTALYWYRQSLGQGLEFLIYFQGNSAPDKSGLPSDRFSAERTGGSVSTLTIQRTQQEDSAVYLCASREDRLSSYEQYFGPGTRLTVT.

This clonotype was seen at least ten times. V gene TRBV29-1 combines with J gene TRBJ2-7, with 10 bases matching TRBD1. In germline, CDR1 is SQVTM, CDR2 ANQGSEA. V trimming: 5 bases; J trimming: 0 bases; junction bases outside the gene matches: 4. The length of the CDR3 is 14 residues. In DNA form, the CDR3 reads TGCAGCGTTAAGGGACAGGGGAGCTCCTACGAGCAGTACTTC. Residues: CSVKGQGSSYEQYF.

This clonotype was counted many times. The chain employs TRBV12-3 or TRBV12-4 and TRBJ1-2; no clear D gene. V lost 4 bases and J lost 0, with 9 bases in between. The CDR3 is 14 residues long. The CDR3 loop is CASSSGTSNYGYTF. As DNA, the CDR3 is TGTGCCAGCAGTTCGGGCACCTCTAACTATGGCTACACCTTC.

The V call is TRBV5-1, the J call TRBJ1-2; 7 bases line up with TRBD1. The CDR3 has 15 amino acids. Germline V lookup: CDR1 SGHRS, CDR2 YFSETQ. Trimming took 4 bases from V and 3 from J; bases not matched to a gene: 9. The CDR3 bases are TGCGCCAGCAGCAGGGACAGAGGCACTGACTATGGCTACACCTTC. Its translation: CASSRDRGTDYGYTF.

This chain joins TRBV2 and TRBJ1-5; D gene unclear. This CDR3 spans 14 amino acids. V lost 3 bases and J 5 bases, leaving 11 bases between the germline ends. Germline V gene data show CDR1 as SNHLY and CDR2 as FYNNEI. DNA of the CDR3: TGTGCCAGCAGTGAGGGGAGACTTCATCAGCCCCAGCATTTT. It codes for CASSEGRLHQPQHF.

V usage is TRBV3-1 and J usage is TRBJ1-1; the D is unclear. CDR3 length: 11 amino acids. Looked up from germline, CDR1 is LGHDT and CDR2 is YNNKEL (reference sequence). Trimming took 0 bases from V and 11 from J, leaving 7 bases between them. Here the CDR3 reads CASSQDRRAFF. In nucleotides, the CDR3 is TGTGCCAGCAGCCAAGATCGAAGGGCTTTCTTT.